This TCR beta chain was identified in a study of blood T cell repertoires in COVID-19. Across the study: Acute and convalescent COVID-19 samples came from the United States, Italy and Spain. Sources were T cells, B-cell-depleted T cells, or PBMCs; the material itself was cDNA or gDNA.

Germline lookup yields CDR1 LGHDT and CDR2 YNNKEL (reference sequence). The CDR3 length is 14 residues. Trimming shortened V by 1 base and J by 1 base, and 7 bases separated the two germline ends. Original processing notes: Estimation of nucleated cell counts relied on the amplification of reference gene primers. Clones were read by immunoSEQ multiplex PCR, and TCRdb kept only the in-frame ones, dropping some. V and J calls plus clone size are reproduced from that table; the DNA served to infer D and trimming. The sample records 150,000 or so clones, over 90% being singletons. Sequenced input: peripheral blood. This receptor was taken from a man aged 50 or older with acute or convalescent COVID-19. The rearrangement joins TRBV3-1 (or the pseudogene TRBV3-2) to TRBJ1-1; D ambiguous. In nucleotides, the CDR3 is TGTGCCAGCAGCCAAGGGGCGAAGAACACTGAAGCTTTCTTT. Translating gives CASSQGAKNTEAFF.